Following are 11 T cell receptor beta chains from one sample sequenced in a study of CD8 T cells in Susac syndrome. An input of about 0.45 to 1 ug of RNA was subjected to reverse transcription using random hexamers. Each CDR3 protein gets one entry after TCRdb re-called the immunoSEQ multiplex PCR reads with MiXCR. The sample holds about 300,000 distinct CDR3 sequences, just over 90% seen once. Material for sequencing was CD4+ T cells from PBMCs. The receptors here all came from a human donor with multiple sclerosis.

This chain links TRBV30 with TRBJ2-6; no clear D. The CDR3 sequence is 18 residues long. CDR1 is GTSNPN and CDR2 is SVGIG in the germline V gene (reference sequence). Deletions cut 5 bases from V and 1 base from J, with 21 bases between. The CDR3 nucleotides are TGTGCCTGGGTTGCTCCGGGTCTCCACGGTTCTGGGGCCAACGTCCTGACTTTC. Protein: CAWVAPGLHGSGANVLTF.

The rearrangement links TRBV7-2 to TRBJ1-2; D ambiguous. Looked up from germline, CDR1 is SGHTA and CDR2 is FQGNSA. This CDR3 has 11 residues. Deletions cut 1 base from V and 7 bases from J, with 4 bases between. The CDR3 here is CASSLEVGYTF. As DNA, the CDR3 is TGTGCCAGCAGCTTAGAGGTTGGCTACACCTTC.

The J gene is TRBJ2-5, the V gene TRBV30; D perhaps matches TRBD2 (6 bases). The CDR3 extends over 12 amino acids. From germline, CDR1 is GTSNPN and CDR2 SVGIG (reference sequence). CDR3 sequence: CASGGIQETQYF. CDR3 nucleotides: TGTGCGTCTGGAGGGATCCAAGAGACCCAGTACTTC.

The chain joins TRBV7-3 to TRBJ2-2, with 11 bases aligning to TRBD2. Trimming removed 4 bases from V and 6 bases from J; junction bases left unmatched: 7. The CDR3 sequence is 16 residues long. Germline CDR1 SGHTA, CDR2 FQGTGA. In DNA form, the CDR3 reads TGTGCCAGCAGCTCGAGTAGCGGGAGGGAACCCGGGGAGCTGTTTTTT. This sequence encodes CASSSSSGREPGELFF. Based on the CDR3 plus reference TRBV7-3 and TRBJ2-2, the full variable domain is GAGVSQTPSNKVTEKGKYVELRCDPISGHTALYWYRQSLGQGPEFLIYFQGTGAADDSGLPNDRFFAVRPEGSVSTLKIQRTERGDSAVYLCASSSSSGREPGELFFGEGSRLTVL.

CDR3 DNA: TGCAGTGCTAGAGTAGCGGGTGTCAATGAGCAGTTCTTC. As protein: CSARVAGVNEQFF. The J gene is TRBJ2-1, the V gene TRBV20-1; 7 nucleotides line up with TRBD2. This CDR3 spans 13 amino acids. The ends lost 1 base at V and 6 bases at J; junction bases unmatched: 3. CDR1 and CDR2 (germline): DFQATT, SNEGSKA (reference sequence).

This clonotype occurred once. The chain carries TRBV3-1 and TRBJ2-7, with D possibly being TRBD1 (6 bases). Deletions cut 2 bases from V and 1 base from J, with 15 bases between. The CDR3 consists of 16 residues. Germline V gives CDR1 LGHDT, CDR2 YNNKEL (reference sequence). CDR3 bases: TGTGCCAGCAGCCAAATGCCCACGACAGGTTCCTACGAGCAGTACTTC. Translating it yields CASSQMPTTGSYEQYF.

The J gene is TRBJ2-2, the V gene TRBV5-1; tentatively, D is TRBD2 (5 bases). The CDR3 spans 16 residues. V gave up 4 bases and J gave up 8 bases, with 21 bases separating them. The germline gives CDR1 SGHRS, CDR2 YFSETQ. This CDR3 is CASSRQAQRKWGELFF. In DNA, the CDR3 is TGCGCCAGCAGCCGTCAAGCCCAGCGGAAATGGGGGGAGCTGTTTTTT.

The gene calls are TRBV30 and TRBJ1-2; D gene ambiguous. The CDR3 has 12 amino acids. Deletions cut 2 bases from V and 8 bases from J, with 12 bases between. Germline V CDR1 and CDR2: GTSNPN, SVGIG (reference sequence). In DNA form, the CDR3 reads TGTGCCTGGAGTCCCCGTCCGGACGGCTACACCTTC. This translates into CAWSPRPDGYTF.

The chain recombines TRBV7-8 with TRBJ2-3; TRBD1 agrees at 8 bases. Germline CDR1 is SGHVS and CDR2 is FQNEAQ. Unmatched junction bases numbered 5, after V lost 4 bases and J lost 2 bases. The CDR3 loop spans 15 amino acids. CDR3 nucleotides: TGTGCCAGCAGCTATTCGGGACAGGACACAGATACGCAGTATTTT. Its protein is CASSYSGQDTDTQYF.

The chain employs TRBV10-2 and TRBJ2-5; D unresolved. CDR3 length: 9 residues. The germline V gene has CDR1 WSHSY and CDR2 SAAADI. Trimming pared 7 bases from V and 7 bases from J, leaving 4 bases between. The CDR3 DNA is TGCGCCAGCATGGGGACCCAGTACTTC. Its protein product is CASMGTQYF.

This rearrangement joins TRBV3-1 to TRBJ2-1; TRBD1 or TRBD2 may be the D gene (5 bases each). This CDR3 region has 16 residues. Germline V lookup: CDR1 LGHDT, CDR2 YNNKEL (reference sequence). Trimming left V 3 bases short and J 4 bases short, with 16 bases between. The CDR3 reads CASSHAPGRMYNEQFF. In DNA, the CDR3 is TGTGCCAGCAGCCACGCTCCGGGACGCATGTACAATGAGCAGTTCTTC.